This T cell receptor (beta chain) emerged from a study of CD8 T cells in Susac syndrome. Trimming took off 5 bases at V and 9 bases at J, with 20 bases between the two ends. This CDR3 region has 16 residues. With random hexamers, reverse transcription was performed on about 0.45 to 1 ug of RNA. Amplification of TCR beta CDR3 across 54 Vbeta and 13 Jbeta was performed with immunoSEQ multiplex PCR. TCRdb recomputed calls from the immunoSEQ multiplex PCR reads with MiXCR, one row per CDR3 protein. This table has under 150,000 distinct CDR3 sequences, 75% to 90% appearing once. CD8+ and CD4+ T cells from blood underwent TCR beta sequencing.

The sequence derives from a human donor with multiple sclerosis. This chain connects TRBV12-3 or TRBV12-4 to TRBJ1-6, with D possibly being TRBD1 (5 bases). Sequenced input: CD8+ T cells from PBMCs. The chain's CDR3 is CASSGQAGSVLSPLHF. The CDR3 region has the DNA TGTGCCAGCAGTGGGCAGGCAGGGTCAGTTCTTTCACCCCTCCACTTT.